This T cell receptor (beta chain) originates from a study of cytotoxic CD8 clonotypes in ibrutinib-treated CLL. At the level of the study: Responses: approximately 24 partial, 2 complete; after median 68 months, around 14 stayed remitted, approximately twelve progressed.

The length of the CDR3 is 13 residues. The junction had 10 bases not matched to a gene; V was cut back by 5 bases and J by 12 bases. The germline V gene has CDR1 SGHTA and CDR2 FQGNSA. This clone was seen just once. Its antigen is as yet unknown. Depths of 1 in 200,000 to 1 in 1 million T cells were the sequencing target. Sequenced by immunoSEQ multiplex PCR; TCRdb stores in-frame clones only, minus some. The sample records 70,000 to 85,000 clones, 80% being singletons. Study findings and constraints: Clonality increased with ibrutinib response but returned toward baseline at progression. Public clonotypes showed up rarely, and on treatment they shrank or held steady.

This sample comprised PBMCs, obtained at disease progression, from a patient treated with ibrutinib. The clonotype originates from a human donor with chronic lymphocytic leukemia. The chain combines TRBV7-2 with TRBJ1-1, with 9 bases lining up with TRBD1. The CDR3 nucleotides read TGTGCCAGCAGCCTTTTGGACAGGGGTGTAACTTTCTTT. Protein product: CASSLLDRGVTFF.